The 32 T cell receptor beta chains below come from one sample, sequenced in a study of blood T cell repertoires in COVID-19. Here immunoSEQ multiplex PCR was the method, and the copy in TCRdb shows in-frame clones only, minus some. The table lists about 120,000 clones, 55% to 75% of them singletons. Input material: peripheral blood. The receptors were sampled from a human donor with acute or convalescent COVID-19. The donor label of this sample is uncertain.

V is TRBV5-1 and J is TRBJ1-6; 8 bases align to TRBD1. The CDR3 runs 16 residues. Germline V gene lookup returns CDR1 SGHRS and CDR2 YFSETQ. The V segment lost 5 bases and the J segment 7 bases; nucleotides outside the gene matches: 11. CDR3 nucleotides: TGCGCCAGCAGTCGGCGGGACAGGAGGATGAATTCACCCCTCCACTTT. It codes for CASSRRDRRMNSPLHF.

The chain carries TRBV6-5 and TRBJ1-3, with D unresolved. The CDR3 length is 14 residues. V lost 4 bases to trimming and J lost 4 bases, with 11 bases between them. The germline V gene has CDR1 MNHEY and CDR2 SVGAGI. CDR3 protein: CASSFASRGNTIYF. The CDR3 region has the DNA TGTGCCAGCAGTTTTGCGTCCCGGGGAAACACCATATATTTT.

This clone was seen only a few times. In DNA, the CDR3 is TGTGCCAGCAGTGTCCAGAACACCGGGGAGCTGTTTTTT. Its translation is CASSVQNTGELFF. The chain combines TRBV2 with TRBJ2-2, with D unresolved. The V gene lost 4 bases and the J gene lost 1 base, with 4 bases spanning the gap. Germline CDR1 and CDR2: SNHLY and FYNNEI. The CDR3 totals 13 residues. The complete variable domain, with remaining parts taken from reference TRBV2 and TRBJ2-2, reads EPEVTQTPSHQVTQMGQEVILRCVPISNHLYFYWYRQILGQKVEFLVSFYNNEISEKSEIFDDQFSVERPDGSNFTLKIRSTKLEDSAMYFCASSVQNTGELFFGEGSRLTVL.

The rearrangement joins TRBV4-1 to TRBJ2-3; D remains unclear. The germline V gene encodes CDR1 MGHRA and CDR2 YSYEKL. Trimming shortened V by 4 bases and J by 2 bases, and 10 bases separated the two germline ends. CDR3 length: 14 amino acids. The CDR3 bases are TGCGCCAGCAGCCTCCGACTCTCCACAGATACGCAGTATTTT. Translated, it gives CASSLRLSTDTQYF.

The chain couples TRBV28 to TRBJ1-5; possible D gene TRBD1, 6 bases. CDR1 is MDHEN, CDR2 SYDVKM, per germline. The ends were cut back, 7 bases at V and 3 bases at J, with 13 bases in the middle. The CDR3 contains 14 residues. CDR3 nucleotide sequence: TGTGCCAGCATTCCGGGACATAACAATCAGCCCCAGCATTTT. Amino acids: CASIPGHNNQPQHF.

This clone was seen a handful of times. The V call is TRBV30, the J call TRBJ1-5, with 9 bases aligning to TRBD1. Germline values: CDR1 GTSNPN, CDR2 SVGIG (reference sequence). V lost 8 bases and J lost 1; bases outside the gene matches: 6. CDR3 length equals 14 residues. This CDR3 is CARLTGGSNQPQHF. DNA of the CDR3: TGTGCCCGCTTGACAGGGGGAAGCAATCAGCCCCAGCATTTT. Using reference TRBV30 and TRBJ1-5 for the parts outside the CDR3, the full variable domain is SQTIHQWPATLVQPVGSPLSLECTVEGTSNPNLYWYRQAAGRGLQLLFYSVGIGQISSEVPQNLSASRPQDRQFILSSKKLLLSDSGFYLCARLTGGSNQPQHFGDGTRLSIL.

V is TRBV11-2 and J is TRBJ1-3, with D perhaps TRBD1 (6 bases). The CDR3 runs to 15 residues. Between the trimmed V and J ends, which lost 7 bases and 0 bases, there was a span of 13 bases. The germline gives CDR1 SGHAT, CDR2 FQNNGV. CDR3 amino acids: CASNKGGFSGNTIYF. Here the CDR3 DNA reads TGTGCCAGCAACAAGGGGGGGTTCTCTGGAAACACCATATATTTT.

The genes are TRBV18 and TRBJ1-3, with D possibly TRBD1 on 6 matching bases. Germline-derived CDR1 and CDR2 are KGHSH and LQKENI. V was pared by 1 base and J by 2 bases, with 15 bases between. The CDR3 consists of 17 residues. This CDR3 reads CASSPRGGSRPGNTIYF. DNA of the CDR3: TGTGCCAGCTCACCACGAGGGGGTTCTCGCCCTGGAAACACCATATATTTT. The full variable domain, rest sourced from reference TRBV18 and TRBJ1-3, is NAGVMQNPRHLVRRRGQEARLRCSPMKGHSHVYWYRQLPEEGLKFMVYLQKENIIDESGMPKERFSAEFPKEGPSILRIQQVVRGDSAAYFCASSPRGGSRPGNTIYFGEGSWLTVV.

This chain uses TRBV7-9 with TRBJ2-3; no clear D gene. Germline V CDR1 and CDR2: SEHNR, FQNEAQ (reference sequence). The CDR3 consists of 17 residues. Trimming took off 0 bases at V and 1 base at J, with 14 bases between the two ends. CDR3 protein: CASSLADQVWGTDTQYF. As DNA, the CDR3 is TGTGCCAGCAGCTTAGCTGACCAGGTATGGGGCACAGATACGCAGTATTTT.

The V and J genes are TRBV30 and TRBJ1-4; 12 bases map to TRBD1. V lost 8 bases, J lost 8 bases, and 18 bases stayed unmatched. Germline loops: CDR1 GTSNPN, CDR2 SVGIG (reference sequence). The length of the CDR3 is 17 residues. CDR3 sequence: CAGQITLGTGGAEKLFF. The CDR3 DNA sequence: TGTGCCGGACAAATAACCCTTGGGACAGGGGGCGCGGAAAAACTGTTTTTT. Using reference TRBV30 and TRBJ1-4 for the parts outside the CDR3, the full variable domain is SQTIHQWPATLVQPVGSPLSLECTVEGTSNPNLYWYRQAAGRGLQLLFYSVGIGQISSEVPQNLSASRPQDRQFILSSKKLLLSDSGFYLCAGQITLGTGGAEKLFFGSGTQLSVL.

The chain couples TRBV6-5 to TRBJ2-5, with D possibly being TRBD2 (5 bases). Germline-derived CDR1 and CDR2 are MNHEY and SVGAGI. The CDR3 length is 15 residues. Trimming removed 0 bases from V and 1 base from J, with 9 bases in between. CDR3 sequence reads: CASSYSRAVQETQYF. The CDR3 DNA is TGTGCCAGCAGTTACTCGCGGGCAGTCCAAGAGACCCAGTACTTC.

The rearrangement uses TRBV7-9 and TRBJ2-3; TRBD1 agrees at 7 bases. With V trimmed by 5 bases and J by 6 bases, 11 bases remained unmatched. This CDR3 is built from 15 residues. Germline V gene sequence: CDR1 SEHNR, CDR2 FQNEAQ (reference sequence). CDR3 loop: CASSTTGTARDTQYF. In nucleotides, the CDR3 is TGTGCCAGCAGCACGACCGGGACAGCGAGGGATACGCAGTATTTT.

The rearrangement uses TRBV7-9 and TRBJ1-2, with D unresolved. Germline lookup yields CDR1 SEHNR and CDR2 FQNEAQ (reference sequence). The CDR3 length is 13 residues. The germline V and J ends were trimmed by 5 bases and 8 bases, with 15 bases remaining between them. DNA of the CDR3: TGTGCCAGCAGCGTCGGAGGCTATGGGGGCTACACCTTC. Encoded protein: CASSVGGYGGYTF. The variable domain in full, completed from reference TRBV7-9 and TRBJ1-2, reads DTGVSQNPRHKITKRGQNVTFRCDPISEHNRLYWYRQTLGQGPEFLTYFQNEAQLEKSRLLSDRFSAERPKGSFSTLEIQRTEQGDSAMYLCASSVGGYGGYTFGSGTRLTVV.

The rearrangement uses TRBV30 and TRBJ1-2; the match to TRBD1 covers 9 bases. The CDR3 loop spans 17 amino acids. Germline lookup yields CDR1 GTSNPN and CDR2 SVGIG (reference sequence). J gave up 2 bases and V 3 bases, and 13 bases lay outside the gene matches. The CDR3 DNA is TGTGCCTGGAGAGAAGCAACCCTTGGACAGGGGAACTATGGCTACACCTTC. Amino acids: CAWREATLGQGNYGYTF.

This clone has more than one count but fewer than ten. The chain joins TRBV6-4 to TRBJ2-7; 9 bases fit TRBD2. There are 14 residues in the CDR3. Trimming cost V 7 bases and J 3 bases; bases outside gene matches: 7. In germline, CDR1 is MRHNA, CDR2 SNTAGT. DNA for the CDR3: TGTGCCAGCAACGGAGCGGGGGGAATCTACGAGCAGTACGTC. It encodes CASNGAGGIYEQYV.

This chain links TRBV5-6 with TRBJ1-2; D gene ambiguous. Per the germline V gene, CDR1 is SGHDT and CDR2 is YYEEEE. V lost 0 bases to trimming and J lost 4 bases, with 10 bases between them. The CDR3 sequence is 14 residues long. CDR3 sequence reads: CASSLVRDFYGYTF. The CDR3 region has the DNA TGTGCCAGCAGCTTGGTAAGAGACTTCTATGGCTACACCTTC.

The table lists this clone with a few counts. The chain uses TRBV27 and TRBJ1-2, with D possibly being TRBD1 (5 bases). The CDR3 sequence is 14 residues long. In germline, CDR1 is MNHEY, CDR2 SMNVEV (reference sequence). V was pared by 2 bases and J by 6 bases, with 13 bases between. Here the CDR3 DNA reads TGTGCCAGCAGTTTAAGCAGGGCCATCGATGGCTACACCTTC. Translation: CASSLSRAIDGYTF.

The chain combines TRBV7-8 with TRBJ2-1, with TRBD1 identical over 12 bases. Per germline, CDR1 SGHVS and CDR2 FQNEAQ. The CDR3 contains 17 residues. With V trimmed by 5 bases and J by 7 bases, 12 bases remained unmatched. The CDR3, as DNA: TGTGCCAGCAGCGTCCGGGGTGGGACAGGGGGCGATAATGAGCAGTTCTTC. Protein sequence: CASSVRGGTGGDNEQFF.

At least ten counts were recorded for this clone. This chain connects TRBV2 to TRBJ1-5; D is possibly TRBD1 (5 bases). The length of the CDR3 is 12 residues. Germline loops: CDR1 SNHLY, CDR2 FYNNEI. The ends were cut back, 5 bases at V and 6 bases at J, with 8 bases in the middle. The CDR3 reads CASSYRFQPQHF. CDR3 nucleotide sequence: TGTGCCAGCAGTTACAGGTTTCAGCCCCAGCATTTT.

The J gene is TRBJ1-5, the V gene TRBV4-1; perhaps TRBD1 as D (6 bases). V lost 6 bases and J lost 4, with 16 bases in between. The germline gives CDR1 MGHRA, CDR2 YSYEKL. The CDR3 contains 15 residues. CDR3 DNA: TGCGCCAGCAGTCCCGATGGACAGCCAAATCAGCCCCAGCATTTT. Its protein product is CASSPDGQPNQPQHF.

In this sample, this clone turned up once. The junction departs from germline at one end; a sequencing error may be responsible. This chain connects TRBV20-1 to TRBJ1-1, with TRBD1 matching 9 bases. The CDR3 is 11 amino acids. Germline V lookup: CDR1 DFQATT, CDR2 SNEGSKA (reference sequence). The CDR3 DNA is TGTAGTGCTAGTCCGACAGGGGGAGCTTTCTTT. It yields the protein CSASPTGGAFF.

Only a few counts were recorded for this clone. V and J are TRBV6-5 and TRBJ1-1; TRBD1 matches at 7 bases. Germline assignment: CDR1 MNHEY and CDR2 SVGAGI. CDR3 length equals 15 residues. V lost 0 bases and J lost 8; bases outside the gene matches: 9. The CDR3 sequence: CASSYSWQGVVEAFF. For the CDR3, the DNA is TGTGCCAGCAGTTACTCGTGGCAGGGGGTTGTCGAAGCTTTCTTT.

The genes are TRBV24-1 and TRBJ2-5; D perhaps matches TRBD2 (5 bases). This CDR3 comprises 16 residues. V was clipped by 5 bases and J by 4 bases, with 19 bases between them. In germline, CDR1 is KGHDR, CDR2 SFDVKD. The CDR3 sequence is CATSASRDYPSETQYF. Written as DNA, the CDR3 is TGTGCCACCAGTGCGTCCCGTGACTATCCCTCAGAGACCCAGTACTTC.

The genes are TRBV4-1 and TRBJ2-1; TRBD2 aligns across 9 bases. This CDR3 spans 17 amino acids. Germline CDR1 and CDR2: MGHRA and YSYEKL. Trimming took 0 bases from V and 5 from J; bases not matched to a gene: 8. CDR3 nucleotide sequence: TGCGCCAGCAGCCAAGAGGTGCGGGGGGGTTTTAACAATGAGCAGTTCTTC. Its protein is CASSQEVRGGFNNEQFF.

This clone was seen repeatedly, ten times or more. In nucleotides, the CDR3 is TGTGCCAGTAGTCCTGAGTCCACGTCCTACGAGCAGTACTTC. Its translation: CASSPESTSYEQYF. This chain connects TRBV19 to TRBJ2-7, with D hard to call. Germline V CDR1 and CDR2: LNHDA, SQIVND (reference sequence). The CDR3 spans 14 residues. V was pared by 5 bases and J by 1 base, with 12 bases between.

This clone was seen a few times. This chain connects TRBV5-1 to TRBJ1-1; 10 positions agree with TRBD1. The ends lost 0 bases at V and 11 bases at J; junction bases unmatched: 1. CDR3 length: 12 residues. The germline gives CDR1 SGHRS, CDR2 YFSETQ. The CDR3 reads CASSLGTGGAFF. DNA of the CDR3: TGCGCCAGCAGCTTGGGGACAGGGGGGGCTTTCTTT. The complete variable domain, with remaining parts taken from reference TRBV5-1 and TRBJ1-1, reads KAGVTQTPRYLIKTRGQQVTLSCSPISGHRSVSWYQQTPGQGLQFLFEYFSETQRNKGNFPGRFSGRQFSNSRSEMNVSTLELGDSALYLCASSLGTGGAFFGQGTRLTVV.

The V and J genes are TRBV28 and TRBJ2-3; 9 positions match TRBD1. CDR1 is MDHEN, CDR2 SYDVKM, per germline. The CDR3 has 15 residues. V shed 4 bases, J shed 2 bases, and the junction held 4 bases outside the gene matches. The CDR3 protein is CASSWWDRATDTQYF. Written as DNA, the CDR3 is TGTGCCAGCAGTTGGTGGGACAGGGCCACAGATACGCAGTATTTT.

The rearrangement uses TRBV5-1 and TRBJ1-2, with D possibly being TRBD1 (6 bases). The CDR3 sequence is 13 residues long. The V end was cut by 4 bases, the J end by 7 bases, with 14 bases between. Germline assignment: CDR1 SGHRS and CDR2 YFSETQ. The CDR3 nucleotides read TGCGCCAGCAGCCCGCAGGGGATCGGTGGCTACACCTTC. Translated, it gives CASSPQGIGGYTF.

The CDR3 DNA sequence: TGTGCCAGCAGCTTAATGACTAGCGGAACCGGGGAGCTGTTTTTT. Residues: CASSLMTSGTGELFF. V gene TRBV7-2 combines with J gene TRBJ2-2; 9 bases align to TRBD2. The V gene's germline CDR1 is SGHTA and CDR2 FQGNSA. Trimming cost V 2 bases and J 5 bases; bases outside gene matches: 3. The CDR3 is 15 residues long.

This chain joins TRBV9 and TRBJ1-3; unclear D gene. The CDR3 extends over 14 amino acids. Germline lookup yields CDR1 SGDLS and CDR2 YYNGEE. The V and J ends lost 3 bases and 0 bases respectively, with 7 bases between them. CDR3: CASSASSSGNTIYF. CDR3 nucleotide sequence: TGTGCCAGCAGCGCCTCGAGCTCTGGAAACACCATATATTTT.

This rearrangement joins TRBV3-1 (or the pseudogene TRBV3-2) to TRBJ1-6; D is unresolved. The CDR3 spans 14 residues. The germline gives CDR1 LGHDT, CDR2 YNNKEL (reference sequence). The V and J ends lost 3 bases and 10 bases respectively, with 13 bases between them. This chain's CDR3 is CASSQLPTNSPLHF. CDR3 bases: TGTGCCAGCAGCCAGCTACCGACAAACTCACCCCTCCACTTT.

The genes are TRBV6-5 and TRBJ2-7, with 12 bases that match TRBD2. CDR3 length: 15 residues. Trimming took 6 bases from V and 12 from J; bases not matched to a gene: 15. Germline V lookup: CDR1 MNHEY, CDR2 SVGAGI. The CDR3 sequence is CASSLRASGGAGVYV. CDR3 DNA: TGTGCCAGCAGCCTCCGGGCTAGCGGGGGGGCTGGGGTGTACGTC.